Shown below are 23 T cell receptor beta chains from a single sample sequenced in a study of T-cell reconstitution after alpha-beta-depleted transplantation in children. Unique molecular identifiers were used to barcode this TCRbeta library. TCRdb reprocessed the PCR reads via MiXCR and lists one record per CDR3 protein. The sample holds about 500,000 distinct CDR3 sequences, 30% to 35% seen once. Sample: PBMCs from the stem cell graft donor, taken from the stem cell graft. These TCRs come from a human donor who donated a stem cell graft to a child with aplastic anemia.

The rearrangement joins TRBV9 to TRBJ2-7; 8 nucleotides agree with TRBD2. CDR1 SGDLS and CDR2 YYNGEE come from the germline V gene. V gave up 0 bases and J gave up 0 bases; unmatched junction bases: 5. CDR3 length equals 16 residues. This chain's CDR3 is CASSVEVAGSSYEQYF. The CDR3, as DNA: TGTGCCAGCAGCGTAGAGGTAGCGGGGAGCTCCTACGAGCAGTACTTC.

CDR3 protein: CASSQDTASGETQYF. In DNA form, the CDR3 reads TGCGCCAGCAGCCAAGATACAGCCTCCGGAGAGACCCAGTACTTC. The chain combines TRBV4-1 with TRBJ2-5, with D unclear. The V gene's germline CDR1 is MGHRA and CDR2 YSYEKL. V was clipped by 0 bases and J by 4 bases, with 12 bases between them. The length of the CDR3 is 15 residues.

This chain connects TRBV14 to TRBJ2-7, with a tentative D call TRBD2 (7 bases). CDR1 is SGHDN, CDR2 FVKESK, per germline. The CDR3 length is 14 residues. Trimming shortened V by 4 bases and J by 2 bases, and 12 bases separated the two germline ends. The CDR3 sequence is CASSRRGRAYEQYF. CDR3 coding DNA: TGTGCCAGCAGCCGGAGGGGGAGGGCCTACGAGCAGTACTTC.

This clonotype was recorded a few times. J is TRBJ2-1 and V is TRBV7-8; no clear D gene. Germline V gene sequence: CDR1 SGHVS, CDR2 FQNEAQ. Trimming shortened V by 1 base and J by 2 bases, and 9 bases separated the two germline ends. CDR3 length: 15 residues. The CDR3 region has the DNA TGTGCCAGCAGCTTAGATGGGTTCCCCTACAATGAGCAGTTCTTC. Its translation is CASSLDGFPYNEQFF.

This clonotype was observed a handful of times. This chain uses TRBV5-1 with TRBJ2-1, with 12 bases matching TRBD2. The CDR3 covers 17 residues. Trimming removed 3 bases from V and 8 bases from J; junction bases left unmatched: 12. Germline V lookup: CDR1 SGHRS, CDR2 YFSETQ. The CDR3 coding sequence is TGCGCCAGCAGCTCACTACCTCCTAGCGGGAGGGCCCATGAGCAGTTCTTC. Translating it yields CASSSLPPSGRAHEQFF. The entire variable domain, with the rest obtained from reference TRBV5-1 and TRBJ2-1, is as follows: KAGVTQTPRYLIKTRGQQVTLSCSPISGHRSVSWYQQTPGQGLQFLFEYFSETQRNKGNFPGRFSGRQFSNSRSEMNVSTLELGDSALYLCASSSLPPSGRAHEQFFGPGTRLTVL.

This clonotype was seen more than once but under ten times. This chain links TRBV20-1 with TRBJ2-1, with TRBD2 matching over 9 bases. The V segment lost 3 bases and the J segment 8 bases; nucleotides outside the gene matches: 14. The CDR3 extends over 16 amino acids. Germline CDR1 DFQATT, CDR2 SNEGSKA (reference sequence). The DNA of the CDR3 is TGCAGTGCTAGTACGGATCTGGCGGGAGGGGTGTATGAGCAGTTCTTC. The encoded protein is CSASTDLAGGVYEQFF.

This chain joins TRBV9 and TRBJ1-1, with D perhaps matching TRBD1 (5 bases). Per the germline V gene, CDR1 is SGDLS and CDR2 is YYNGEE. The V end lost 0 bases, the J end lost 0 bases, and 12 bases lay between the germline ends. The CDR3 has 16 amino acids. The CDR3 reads CASSVDGGLMNTEAFF. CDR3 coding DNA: TGTGCCAGCAGCGTAGACGGGGGACTCATGAACACTGAAGCTTTCTTT.

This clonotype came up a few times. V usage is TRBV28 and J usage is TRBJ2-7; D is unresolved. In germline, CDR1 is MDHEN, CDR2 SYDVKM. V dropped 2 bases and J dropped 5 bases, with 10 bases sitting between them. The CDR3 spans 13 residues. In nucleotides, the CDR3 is TGTGCCAGCAGTTTAGGTAGGGTTGACGAGCAGTACGTC. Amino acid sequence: CASSLGRVDEQYV.

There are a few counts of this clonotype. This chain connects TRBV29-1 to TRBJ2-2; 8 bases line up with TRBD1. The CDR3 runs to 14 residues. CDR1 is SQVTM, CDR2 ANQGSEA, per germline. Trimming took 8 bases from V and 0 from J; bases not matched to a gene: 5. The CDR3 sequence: CSTSGQANTGELFF. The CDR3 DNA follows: TGCAGCACCTCGGGACAGGCGAACACCGGGGAGCTGTTTTTT.

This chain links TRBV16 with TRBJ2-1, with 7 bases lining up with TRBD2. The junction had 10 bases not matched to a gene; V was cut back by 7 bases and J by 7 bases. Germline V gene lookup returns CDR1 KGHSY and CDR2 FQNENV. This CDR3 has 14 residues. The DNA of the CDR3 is TGTGCCAGCACCAGCGGGACTACAGTTAATGAGCAGTTCTTC. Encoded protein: CASTSGTTVNEQFF.

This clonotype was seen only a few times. Written as DNA, the CDR3 is TGTGCCATCAGTCAGACAGGGGCCTATGGCTACACCTTC. It codes for CAISQTGAYGYTF. The chain couples TRBV10-3 to TRBJ1-2, with 8 bases lining up with TRBD1. V was clipped by 5 bases and J by 4 bases; unmatched bases: 3. The CDR3 extends over 13 amino acids. Looked up from germline, CDR1 is ENHRY and CDR2 is SYGVKD.

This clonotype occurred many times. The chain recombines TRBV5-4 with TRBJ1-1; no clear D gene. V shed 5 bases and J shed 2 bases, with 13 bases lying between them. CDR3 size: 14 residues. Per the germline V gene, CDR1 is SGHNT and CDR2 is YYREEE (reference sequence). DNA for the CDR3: TGTGCCAGCAGTTTCTCCTACGTTAACACTGAAGCTTTCTTT. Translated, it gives CASSFSYVNTEAFF.

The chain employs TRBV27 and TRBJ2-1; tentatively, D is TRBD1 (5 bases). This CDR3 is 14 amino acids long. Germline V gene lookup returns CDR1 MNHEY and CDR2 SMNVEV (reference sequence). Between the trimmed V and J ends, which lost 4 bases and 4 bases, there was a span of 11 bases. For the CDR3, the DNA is TGTGCCAGCAGTTCGACAGACTTATACAATGAGCAGTTCTTC. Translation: CASSSTDLYNEQFF.

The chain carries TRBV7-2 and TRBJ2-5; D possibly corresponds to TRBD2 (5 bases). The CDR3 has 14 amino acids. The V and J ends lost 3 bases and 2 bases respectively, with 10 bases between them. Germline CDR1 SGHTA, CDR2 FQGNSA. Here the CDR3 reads CASSLGSRQETQYF. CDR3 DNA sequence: TGTGCCAGCAGCTTGGGGAGCAGGCAAGAGACCCAGTACTTC.

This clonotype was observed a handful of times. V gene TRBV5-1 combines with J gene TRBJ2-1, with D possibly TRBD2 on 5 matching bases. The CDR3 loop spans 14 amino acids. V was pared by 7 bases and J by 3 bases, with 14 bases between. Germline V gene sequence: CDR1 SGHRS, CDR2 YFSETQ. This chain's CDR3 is CASAGQRNYNEQFF. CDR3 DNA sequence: TGCGCCAGCGCCGGGCAGCGGAACTACAATGAGCAGTTCTTC.

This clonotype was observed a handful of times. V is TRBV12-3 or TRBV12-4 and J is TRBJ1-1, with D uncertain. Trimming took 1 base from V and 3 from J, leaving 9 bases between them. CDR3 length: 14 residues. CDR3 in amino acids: CASSLGQSYTEAFF. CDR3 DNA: TGTGCCAGCAGTTTAGGTCAGTCGTACACTGAAGCTTTCTTT.

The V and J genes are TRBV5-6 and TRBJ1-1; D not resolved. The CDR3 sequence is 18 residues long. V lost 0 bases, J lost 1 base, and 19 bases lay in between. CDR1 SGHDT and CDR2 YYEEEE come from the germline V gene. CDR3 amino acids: CASSLAGLFGSKNTEAFF. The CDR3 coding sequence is TGTGCCAGCAGCTTGGCGGGTCTCTTCGGTTCAAAGAACACTGAAGCTTTCTTT.

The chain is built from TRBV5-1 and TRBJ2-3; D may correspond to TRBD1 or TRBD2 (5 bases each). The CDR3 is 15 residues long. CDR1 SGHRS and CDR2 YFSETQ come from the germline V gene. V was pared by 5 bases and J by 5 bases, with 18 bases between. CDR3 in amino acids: CASRFHRGTEDTQYF. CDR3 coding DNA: TGCGCCAGCAGATTCCATCGTGGGACCGAAGATACGCAGTATTTT.

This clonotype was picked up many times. CDR3 sequence reads: CAINPTLAGEVNEQFF. The CDR3 bases are TGTGCCATCAATCCTACACTAGCGGGAGAGGTCAATGAGCAGTTCTTC. The rearrangement uses TRBV10-3 and TRBJ2-1, with TRBD2 matching 11 bases. Trimming took 7 bases from V and 6 from J; bases not matched to a gene: 11. Per the germline V gene, CDR1 is ENHRY and CDR2 is SYGVKD. The CDR3 has 16 residues.

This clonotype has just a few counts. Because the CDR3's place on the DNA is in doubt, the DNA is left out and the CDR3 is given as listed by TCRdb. CDR3 sequence reads: CASSLEVWRGTEAFF. This chain joins TRBV7-2 and TRBJ1-1; TRBD1 was called by the table and not checked on the DNA. The length of the CDR3 is 15 amino acids, counting both ends. Germline loops: CDR1 SGHTA, CDR2 FQGNSA.

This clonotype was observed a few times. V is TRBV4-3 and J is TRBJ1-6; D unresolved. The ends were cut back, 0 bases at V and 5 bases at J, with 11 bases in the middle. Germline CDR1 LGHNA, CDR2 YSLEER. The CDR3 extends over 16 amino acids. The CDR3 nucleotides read TGCGCCAGCAGCCAAGACCCTCGGGGAAATAATTCACCCCTCCACTTT. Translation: CASSQDPRGNNSPLHF.

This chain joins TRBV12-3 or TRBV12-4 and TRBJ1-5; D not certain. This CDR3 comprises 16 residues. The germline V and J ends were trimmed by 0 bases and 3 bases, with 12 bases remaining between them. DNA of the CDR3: TGTGCCAGCAGTTTAGCGCTTGTAACAGCCAATCAGCCCCAGCATTTT. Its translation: CASSLALVTANQPQHF.

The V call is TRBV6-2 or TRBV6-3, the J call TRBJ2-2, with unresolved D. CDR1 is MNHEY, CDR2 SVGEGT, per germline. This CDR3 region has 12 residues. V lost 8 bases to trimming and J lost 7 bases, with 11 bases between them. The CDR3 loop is CASGTYVGELFF. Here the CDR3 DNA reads TGTGCCAGCGGCACTTACGTCGGGGAGCTGTTTTTT.